Presented here are 2 T cell receptor beta chains from one specimen sequenced in a study of T cell responses to AZD1222 COVID-19 vaccine. Here immunoSEQ multiplex PCR was the method, and the copy in TCRdb shows in-frame clones only, minus some. Among roughly 100,000 clones listed, around nine tenths were seen once. The sample consisted of peripheral blood, taken on day 0 of AZD1222 vaccination. The receptors derive from an adult in good health.

This chain joins TRBV29-1 and TRBJ1-1; 8 bases match TRBD1. The CDR3 has 14 residues. V shed 5 bases, J shed 5 bases, and the junction held 10 bases outside the gene matches. Germline CDR1 reads SQVTM; CDR2 reads ANQGSEA. The CDR3 DNA follows: TGCAGCGTTAACACCCCGGGACAGGAGACTGAAGCTTTCTTT. Translated, it gives CSVNTPGQETEAFF.

The chain couples TRBV3-1 (or the pseudogene TRBV3-2) to TRBJ2-7; D call uncertain. The germline V gene has CDR1 LGHDT and CDR2 YNNKEL (reference sequence). The CDR3 extends over 12 amino acids. V lost 0 bases, J lost 0 bases, and 0 bases lay in between. The CDR3 is CASSQDSYEQYF. DNA of the CDR3: TGTGCCAGCAGCCAAGACTCCTACGAGCAGTACTTC.